Shown below are 26 T cell receptor beta chains from a single sample sequenced in a study of cytomegalovirus exposure and HLA in healthy donors. The study ran its PCR with 60 Vbeta and 13 Jbeta primers. TCRdb's table, derived via immunoSEQ multiplex PCR, lists solely in-frame clones and lacks some. The sample comprises around 190,000 clones, about 9% of which are singletons, and less than 1.5% rests with the top ten. Sequenced: PBMCs. The source of these receptors is a woman in her twenties or thirties in good health and CMV-seropositive.

The rearrangement uses TRBV21-1 and TRBJ2-7; TRBD1, the table's D call, lacks a check against the DNA. TRBV21-1 is deemed a pseudogene. The CDR3 is made up of 15 amino acids. The CDR3 DNA sequence: TGTGCCAGCAGCACCCCCGGGACAGGGATTTACGAGCAGTACTTC. It translates to CASSTPGTGIYEQYF.

This chain uses TRBV6-5 with TRBJ2-5, with 8 positions matching TRBD2. The CDR3 has 15 amino acids. V was pared by 2 bases and J by 5 bases, with 7 bases of the junction left unmatched. Germline V gives CDR1 MNHEY, CDR2 SVGAGI. This CDR3 reads CASSYGAGDGETQYF. CDR3 nucleotide sequence: TGTGCCAGCAGTTACGGAGCGGGAGACGGGGAGACCCAGTACTTC.

The chain employs TRBV9 and TRBJ2-3; tentatively, D is TRBD1 (5 bases). The V gene lost 4 bases and the J gene lost 5 bases, with 11 bases spanning the gap. This CDR3 is 13 amino acids long. Germline loops: CDR1 SGDLS, CDR2 YYNGEE. CDR3 residues: CASSLQELDTQYF. The DNA of the CDR3 is TGTGCCAGCAGCCTACAGGAACTAGATACGCAGTATTTT. Based on the CDR3 plus reference TRBV9 and TRBJ2-3, the full variable domain is DSGVTQTPKHLITATGQRVTLRCSPRSGDLSVYWYQQSLDQGLQFLIQYYNGEERAKGNILERFSAQQFPDLHSELNLSSLELGDSALYFCASSLQELDTQYFGPGTRLTVL.

The V gene is TRBV7-6, the J gene TRBJ2-2, with D uncertain. CDR1 is SGHVS, CDR2 FNYEAQ, per germline. The CDR3 length is 15 residues. V lost 4 bases and J lost 2, with 11 bases in between. This CDR3 reads CASSSLALNTGELFF. DNA of the CDR3: TGTGCCAGCAGCTCCCTGGCTCTTAACACCGGGGAGCTGTTTTTT.

The chain couples TRBV4-2 to TRBJ2-5; 7 bases are a match to TRBD2. The end of the DNA is better explained by TRBJ2-7, so the J call may be wrong. Looked up from germline, CDR1 is LGHNA and CDR2 is YNFKEQ. The CDR3 runs 16 residues. The CDR3 here is CASSQDRGGSPHEQYF. CDR3 sequence (DNA): TGTGCCAGCAGCCAAGATAGAGGCGGGAGCCCCCACGAGCAGTACTTC.

The V gene is TRBV30, the J gene TRBJ2-2, with TRBD2 matching 7 bases. J gave up 6 bases and V 0 bases, and 4 bases lay outside the gene matches. Germline V gives CDR1 GTSNPN, CDR2 SVGIG (reference sequence). The CDR3 runs 14 residues. CDR3: CAWSVWGRAGELFF. The CDR3 DNA sequence: TGTGCCTGGAGTGTATGGGGGAGGGCCGGGGAGCTGTTTTTT.

This clone was detected only a few times. The chain couples TRBV11-2 to TRBJ1-2, with 10 bases aligning to TRBD1. The germline gives CDR1 SGHAT, CDR2 FQNNGV. This CDR3 has 15 amino acids. Losses at the gene ends were 2 bases for V and 5 bases for J; bases not matched to a gene: 5. The CDR3, as DNA: TGTGCCAGCAGCTTAACTGGACAGGGGGGATATGGCTACACCTTC. Protein sequence: CASSLTGQGGYGYTF.

In this sample, this clone turned up a few times. The chain links TRBV5-1 to TRBJ2-3, with no clear D. Germline CDR1 is SGHRS and CDR2 is YFSETQ. The CDR3 is made up of 13 amino acids. The ends were cut back, 2 bases at V and 2 bases at J, with 6 bases in the middle. CDR3 sequence reads: CASSFPITDTQYF. The CDR3 nucleotides are TGCGCCAGCAGCTTTCCTATCACAGATACGCAGTATTTT.

This chain links TRBV7-7 with TRBJ2-3; 12 bases are shared with TRBD2. Looked up from germline, CDR1 is SSHAT and CDR2 is FNYEAQ (reference sequence). Losses at the gene ends were 2 bases for V and 6 bases for J; bases not matched to a gene: 6. CDR3 length: 16 residues. The CDR3 sequence: CASSLRLAGASDTQYF. CDR3 sequence (DNA): TGTGCCAGCAGCTTAAGACTAGCGGGAGCTAGCGATACGCAGTATTTT.

V is TRBV7-2 and J is TRBJ1-3; the D gene is possibly TRBD1 (5 bases). Deletions cut 2 bases from V and 4 bases from J, with 15 bases between. This CDR3 has 16 amino acids. In germline, CDR1 is SGHTA, CDR2 FQGNSA. The CDR3 protein is CASSLRRGTGGNTIYF. The CDR3 DNA reads TGTGCCAGCAGCTTAAGGCGGGGGACGGGCGGAAACACCATATATTTT. The full variable domain, completed using reference TRBV7-2 and TRBJ1-3, is GAGVSQSPSNKVTEKGKDVELRCDPISGHTALYWYRQSLGQGLEFLIYFQGNSAPDKSGLPSDRFSAERTGGSVSTLTIQRTQQEDSAVYLCASSLRRGTGGNTIYFGEGSWLTVV.

This clone was seen a handful of times. The chain couples TRBV5-4 to TRBJ2-3; D is possibly TRBD2 (5 bases). V lost 4 bases to trimming and J lost 1 base, with 10 bases between them. Germline V gives CDR1 SGHNT, CDR2 YYREEE (reference sequence). The CDR3 loop spans 14 amino acids. The CDR3 is CASSLGIGTDTQYF. CDR3 bases: TGTGCCAGCAGCCTCGGGATCGGCACAGATACGCAGTATTTT.

The table lists this clone with a few counts. The chain couples TRBV12-5 to TRBJ1-3, with D possibly matching TRBD1 (5 bases). The CDR3 contains 16 residues. Trimming cost V 1 base and J 7 bases, with 17 bases left between them. Germline-derived CDR1 and CDR2 are LGHNT and FRNRAP. Written as DNA, the CDR3 is TGTGCTAGTGGTTTGGAGGTCTACGGGGGACGGAACACCATATATTTT. Translation gives CASGLEVYGGRNTIYF.

This chain joins TRBV19 and TRBJ1-5; D remains ambiguous. The CDR3 is 16 amino acids. Trimming cost V 3 bases and J 2 bases, with 14 bases left between them. Germline V gene data show CDR1 as LNHDA and CDR2 as SQIVND (reference sequence). CDR3 sequence (DNA): TGTGCCAGTAGTATGGAGGGTTCCATAGGCAATCAGCCCCAGCATTTT. Translated, it gives CASSMEGSIGNQPQHF.

This clone was seen only a few times. At one boundary the junction diverges from the germline segment, which might be a read error. This chain connects TRBV30 to TRBJ2-7; tentative D call: TRBD1 (8 bases). This CDR3 has 11 amino acids. Germline V gene data show CDR1 as GTSNPN and CDR2 as SVGIG (reference sequence). The CDR3 protein is CAWSVGRDRTF. The CDR3 DNA reads as TGTGCCTGGAGTGTAGGGAGGGACAGGACATTC.

This clone occurred a few times. The rearrangement uses TRBV9 and TRBJ2-7; perhaps TRBD1 as D (6 bases). V gave up 0 bases and J gave up 6 bases, with 13 bases separating them. This CDR3 spans 14 amino acids. CDR1 is SGDLS, CDR2 YYNGEE, per germline. CDR3 sequence (DNA): TGTGCCAGCAGCGTAGCAGGGGCATTAGGCGAGCAGTACTTC. Protein product: CASSVAGALGEQYF.

This clone was counted many times. V and J are TRBV4-1 and TRBJ1-4; 9 bases match TRBD1. Germline CDR1 and CDR2: MGHRA and YSYEKL. V was clipped by 1 base and J by 2 bases; unmatched bases: 5. This CDR3 region has 17 residues. Here the CDR3 DNA reads TGCGCCAGCAGCCAAGGAGGGACAGGGTGGACTAATGAAAAACTGTTTTTT. Its translation: CASSQGGTGWTNEKLFF.

In this sample, this clone turned up a few times. V and J are TRBV7-9 and TRBJ2-7, with 8 positions matching TRBD1. V lost 2 bases, J lost 6 bases, and 9 bases stayed unmatched. The CDR3 runs to 15 residues. CDR1 is SEHNR, CDR2 FQNEAQ, per germline (reference sequence). The CDR3 sequence: CASSLLATDRGEQYF. The CDR3 coding sequence is TGTGCCAGCAGCTTACTCGCCACCGACAGGGGCGAGCAGTACTTC.

This clone was detected only a few times. The chain combines TRBV5-1 with TRBJ1-1; 8 bases map to TRBD1. Per germline, CDR1 SGHRS and CDR2 YFSETQ. The trim removed 3 bases at V and 5 bases at J, leaving 12 bases unmatched. The CDR3 is 16 residues long. The CDR3 coding sequence is TGCGCCAGCAGCTCCCTTGGAGGCAGGGGGCGAACTGAAGCTTTCTTT. The encoded protein is CASSSLGGRGRTEAFF.

This clone was detected only a few times. V is TRBV5-1 and J is TRBJ2-7, with 8 bases lining up with TRBD2. Germline CDR1 and CDR2: SGHRS and YFSETQ. This CDR3 is built from 16 residues. V lost 0 bases and J lost 0; bases outside the gene matches: 5. In DNA form, the CDR3 reads TGCGCCAGCAGCTTGGATTTAGCGGGACTCTCCTACGAGCAGTACTTC. Its protein is CASSLDLAGLSYEQYF. The complete variable domain, with remaining parts taken from reference TRBV5-1 and TRBJ2-7, reads KAGVTQTPRYLIKTRGQQVTLSCSPISGHRSVSWYQQTPGQGLQFLFEYFSETQRNKGNFPGRFSGRQFSNSRSEMNVSTLELGDSALYLCASSLDLAGLSYEQYFGPGTRLTVT.

This clone was seen a few times. The CDR3 bases are TGCGCCAGCAGTGAGTCTGCGGGGACTAGCTCCTACGAGCAGTACTTC. Encoded protein: CASSESAGTSSYEQYF. V and J are TRBV10-1 and TRBJ2-7; 8 bases line up with TRBD2. The CDR3 extends over 16 amino acids. Germline CDR1 and CDR2: WNHNN and SYGVQD (reference sequence). The ends lost 0 bases at V and 0 bases at J; junction bases unmatched: 4.

There are a few counts of this clone. This rearrangement joins TRBV10-1 to TRBJ2-3; TRBD1 might be the D (6 bases). The V end was cut by 4 bases, the J end by 6 bases, with 11 bases between. Germline V gene lookup returns CDR1 WNHNN and CDR2 SYGVQD (reference sequence). The CDR3 is made up of 13 amino acids. The CDR3 coding sequence is TGCGCCAGCAGTGTAAAGAGGGGGGATACGCAGTATTTT. Translated, it gives CASSVKRGDTQYF.

This chain joins TRBV11-2 and TRBJ1-2; TRBD1 is a possible D gene (5 bases). V dropped 2 bases and J dropped 8 bases, with 12 bases sitting between them. The germline gives CDR1 SGHAT, CDR2 FQNNGV. CDR3 length: 13 amino acids. The DNA of the CDR3 is TGTGCCAGCAGCTTATCAGGCGGGACGGGCTACACCTTC. This gives the protein CASSLSGGTGYTF.

This clone was recorded a few times. V gene TRBV9 combines with J gene TRBJ2-5; TRBD2 matches at 15 bases. The CDR3 sequence is 16 residues long. Germline lookup yields CDR1 SGDLS and CDR2 YYNGEE. Losses at the gene ends were 4 bases for V and 5 bases for J; bases not matched to a gene: 6. CDR3 in amino acids: CASSSGLAGGHETQYF. CDR3 coding DNA: TGTGCCAGCAGCTCCGGACTAGCGGGAGGGCACGAGACCCAGTACTTC.

This chain links TRBV5-6 with TRBJ2-7, with TRBD2 matching over 11 bases. Germline CDR1 SGHDT, CDR2 YYEEEE. The CDR3 is 16 amino acids. Trimming cost V 0 bases and J 0 bases; bases outside gene matches: 2. The CDR3 sequence: CASSLATSGTSYEQYF. CDR3 DNA sequence: TGTGCCAGCAGCTTGGCGACTAGCGGGACCTCCTACGAGCAGTACTTC.

In regard to this clone: One end of the junction varies from germline; a read error may be responsible. The chain's CDR3 is CASSVATIRSYNEQFF. As DNA, the CDR3 is TGTGCCAGCAGCGTAGCTACTATCCGCTCCTACAATGAGCAGTTCTTC. The chain links TRBV7-2 to TRBJ2-1; no definite D call. The germline gives CDR1 SGHTA, CDR2 FQGNSA. The CDR3 totals 16 residues.

The chain carries TRBV4-1 and TRBJ2-3; TRBD1 aligns across 8 bases. Germline CDR1 and CDR2: MGHRA and YSYEKL. The CDR3 is 17 residues long. Trimming cost V 0 bases and J 4 bases; bases outside gene matches: 9. The CDR3: CASSQDQRTGTADTQYF. The CDR3 nucleotides are TGCGCCAGCAGCCAAGATCAAAGGACAGGGACGGCAGATACGCAGTATTTT.